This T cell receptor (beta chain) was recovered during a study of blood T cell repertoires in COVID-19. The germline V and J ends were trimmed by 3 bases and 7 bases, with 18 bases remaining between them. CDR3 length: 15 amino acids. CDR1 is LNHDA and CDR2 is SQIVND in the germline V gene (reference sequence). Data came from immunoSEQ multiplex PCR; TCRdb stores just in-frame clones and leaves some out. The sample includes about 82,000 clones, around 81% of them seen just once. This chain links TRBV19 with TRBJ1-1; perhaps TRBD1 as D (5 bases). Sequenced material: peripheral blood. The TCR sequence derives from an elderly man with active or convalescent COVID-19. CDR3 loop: CASSIPGRGYGEAFF. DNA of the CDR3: TGTGCCAGTAGTATCCCAGGGCGGGGATACGGTGAAGCTTTCTTT.